Below, 10 T cell receptor beta chains from the same sample are listed, as sequenced in a study of CD4 and CD8 cells across lung adenocarcinoma regions. MiXCR, run by TCRdb on the PCR reads, gives a single entry per CDR3 protein. The sample holds roughly 12,000 distinct CDR3 sequences, 56% seen once. Material: CD8+ T cells from the margin of a lung tumor. The receptors originated from a female donor with lung adenocarcinoma. The CD4 and CD8 labels of this study may be unreliable.

This clonotype is large (0.1 to 1%). The chain links TRBV10-2 to TRBJ2-5, with 13 bases aligning to TRBD2. The length of the CDR3 is 18 residues. Germline trimming cut 6 bases from V and 0 bases from J; bases unmatched to any gene: 10. Germline CDR1 and CDR2: WSHSY and SAAADI. CDR3 region: CASRPPGLAGTYQETQYF. The CDR3, as DNA: TGCGCCAGCAGACCGCCGGGACTAGCGGGGACGTACCAAGAGACCCAGTACTTC.

On this clonotype itself: Sequence at one end of the junction differs from germline and may be a read error. The chain recombines TRBV6-1 with TRBJ2-3, with TRBD2 as a possible D gene (6 bases). The CDR3 consists of 15 residues. Germline V gene lookup returns CDR1 MNHNS and CDR2 SASEGT. The CDR3 sequence is CASSPSRGGKNIQYF. The CDR3 region has the DNA TGTGCCAGCAGTCCGAGCCGGGGAGGCAAAAACATTCAGTACTTT.

This clonotype has a count of ten or more. The junction shows a germline mismatch at one end, possibly a read error. The gene calls are TRBV6-1 and TRBJ2-7, with D uncertain. CDR3 length: 12 residues. The germline V gene has CDR1 MNHNS and CDR2 SASEGT. The DNA for the CDR3 is TGTGCCAGCAGTGAACGGTATGGGATGCCCTCCTTC. Residues: CASSERYGMPSF.

The chain links TRBV6-1 to TRBJ2-1; TRBD2 matches 10 bases. The V and J ends lost 7 bases and 6 bases, in that order; junction bases with no gene match: 6. The CDR3 sequence is 14 residues long. From germline, CDR1 is MNHNS and CDR2 SASEGT. This CDR3 is CASNLAGEANEQFF. In DNA form, the CDR3 reads TGTGCCAGCAACCTAGCGGGAGAGGCCAATGAGCAGTTCTTC.

The chain has TRBV9 and TRBJ2-5; tentative D call: TRBD1 (6 bases). V shed 3 bases and J shed 11 bases, with 20 bases lying between them. The CDR3 extends over 14 amino acids. Germline V gene data show CDR1 as SGDLS and CDR2 as YYNGEE. CDR3 loop: CASSGGSGDNEQYF. The CDR3 coding sequence is TGTGCCAGCAGCGGCGGCTCTGGGGACAATGAGCAGTACTTC.

There are many counts of this clonotype. J is TRBJ1-1 and V is TRBV6-9; D unclear. With 7 bases removed from V and 4 bases from J, the gap between germline ends came to 13 bases. Germline loops: CDR1 MNHGY, CDR2 SVAAGI. The CDR3 totals 13 residues. CDR3 protein: CASIPSLATEAFF. The CDR3 nucleotides are TGTGCCAGCATCCCGTCCCTGGCCACTGAAGCTTTCTTT.

The chain combines TRBV6-1 with TRBJ2-1, with D unclear. Trimming left V 6 bases short and J 5 bases short, with 17 bases between. Germline values: CDR1 MNHNS, CDR2 SASEGT. This CDR3 spans 15 amino acids. The CDR3 DNA sequence: TGTGCCAGCAGACACACCAACCAGGTCGACAATGAGCAGTTCTTC. It is translated as CASRHTNQVDNEQFF.

This chain uses TRBV6-1 with TRBJ2-1; weak D call: TRBD1 (8 bases). The J call may be in error: the DNA end matches TRBJ2-5 better. Germline loops: CDR1 MNHNS, CDR2 SASEGT. The CDR3 consists of 14 residues. In DNA, the CDR3 is TGTGCCAGCAGCGACAGGGGCGGGAGTGAGACCCAGTACTTC. Protein product: CASSDRGGSETQYF.

This clonotype has just one count. This chain joins TRBV6-2 or TRBV6-3 and TRBJ2-3; TRBD1 or TRBD2 may be the D gene (6 bases each). V shed 4 bases and J shed 7 bases, with 15 bases lying between them. Germline-derived CDR1 and CDR2 are MNHEY and SVGEGT. The CDR3 has 14 amino acids. The CDR3 here is CASSLGGSGNTQYF. The CDR3 nucleotides are TGTGCCAGCAGTTTAGGGGGGAGTGGAAATACGCAGTATTTT.

The CDR3 DNA sequence: TGCGCGGGGAGTGAGAGCCGTAGCCGAGGGACCCAGTACTTC. Translated, it gives CAGSESRSRGTQYF. The rearrangement uses TRBV10-1 and TRBJ2-4, with D perhaps TRBD2 (5 bases). The closer fit of TRBJ2-5 to the DNA end suggests the J call may be wrong. Germline V gene sequence: CDR1 WNHNN, CDR2 SYGVQD (reference sequence). The CDR3 sequence is 14 residues long.